Here is one TCR beta chain with its context. Per the study methods: Amplified reference gene primers provided the basis for estimating nucleated cell counts. The repertoire was sequenced with immunoSEQ multiplex PCR; TCRdb's copy has only in-frame clones and lacks some. Clone size and the V and J calls come from that table; the DNA yielded D and trimming. Of over 250,000 clones in the sample, about 73% were seen once. The sample is drawn from a study of blood T cell repertoires in COVID-19. Study overall: The United States, Italy and Spain were the sources of the acute and convalescent COVID-19 samples. PBMCs, B-cell-depleted T cells, or T cells were the source of the cDNA or gDNA that made up the material.

CDR1 and CDR2 from the germline V gene are LNHDA and SQIVND (reference sequence). The CDR3 totals 13 residues. Trimming removed 4 bases at V and 0 bases at J, with 7 bases between. V usage is TRBV19 and J usage is TRBJ2-7; perhaps TRBD2 as D (5 bases). Sequencing was carried out using peripheral blood. The clonotype was recovered from a woman aged 80 or over with acute or convalescent COVID-19. The chain's CDR3 is CASSKAGSYEQYF. In nucleotides, the CDR3 is TGTGCCAGTAGTAAGGCGGGCTCCTACGAGCAGTACTTC.